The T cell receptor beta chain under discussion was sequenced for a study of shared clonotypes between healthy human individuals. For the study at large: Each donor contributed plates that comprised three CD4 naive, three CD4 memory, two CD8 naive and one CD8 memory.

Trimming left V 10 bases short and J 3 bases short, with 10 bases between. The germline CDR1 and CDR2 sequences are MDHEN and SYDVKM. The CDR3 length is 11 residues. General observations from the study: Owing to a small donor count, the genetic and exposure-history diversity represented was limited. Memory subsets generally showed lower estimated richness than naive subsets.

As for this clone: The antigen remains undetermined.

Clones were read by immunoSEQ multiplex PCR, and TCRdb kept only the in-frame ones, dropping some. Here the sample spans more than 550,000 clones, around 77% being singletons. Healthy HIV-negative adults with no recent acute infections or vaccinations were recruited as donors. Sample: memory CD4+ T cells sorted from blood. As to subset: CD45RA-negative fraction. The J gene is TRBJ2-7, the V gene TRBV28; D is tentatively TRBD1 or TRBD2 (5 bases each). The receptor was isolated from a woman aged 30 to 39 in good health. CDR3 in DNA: TGTGCCATCGGGACCGGCTACGAGCAGTACTTC. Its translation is CAIGTGYEQYF.